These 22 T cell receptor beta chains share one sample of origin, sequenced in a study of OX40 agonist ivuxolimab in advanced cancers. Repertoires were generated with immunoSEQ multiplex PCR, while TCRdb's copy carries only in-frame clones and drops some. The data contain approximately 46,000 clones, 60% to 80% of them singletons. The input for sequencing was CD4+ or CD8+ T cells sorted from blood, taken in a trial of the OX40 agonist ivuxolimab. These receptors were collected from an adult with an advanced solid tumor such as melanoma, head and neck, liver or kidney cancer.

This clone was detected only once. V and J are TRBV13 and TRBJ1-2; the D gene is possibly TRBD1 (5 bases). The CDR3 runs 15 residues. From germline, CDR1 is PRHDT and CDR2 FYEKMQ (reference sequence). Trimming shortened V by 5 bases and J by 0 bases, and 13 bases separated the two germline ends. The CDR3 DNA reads TGTGCCAGCAGCCCCAAGACAGCTTCTAACTATGGCTACACCTTC. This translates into CASSPKTASNYGYTF.

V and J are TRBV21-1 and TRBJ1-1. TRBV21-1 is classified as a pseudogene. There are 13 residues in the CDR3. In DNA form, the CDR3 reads TGTGCCAGCAGCGCGCGGGACGGCCCTGGGGCTTTCTTT. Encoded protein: CASSARDGPGAFF.

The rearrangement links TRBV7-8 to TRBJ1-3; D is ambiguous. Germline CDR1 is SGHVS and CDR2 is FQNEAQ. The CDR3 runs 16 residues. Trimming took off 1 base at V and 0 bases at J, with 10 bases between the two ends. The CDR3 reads CASSLVGGSSGNTIYF. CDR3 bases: TGTGCCAGCAGCTTAGTCGGCGGAAGCTCTGGAAACACCATATATTTT.

As DNA, the CDR3 is TGTGCCACCAGCAGGGACAGGGGTAATCAGCCCCAGCATTTT. Protein: CATSRDRGNQPQHF. The chain links TRBV15 to TRBJ1-5; TRBD1 agrees at 9 bases. The germline CDR1 and CDR2 sequences are LNHNV and YYDKDF (reference sequence). This CDR3 contains 14 residues. J lost 4 bases, V lost 3 bases, and 1 base had no gene match.

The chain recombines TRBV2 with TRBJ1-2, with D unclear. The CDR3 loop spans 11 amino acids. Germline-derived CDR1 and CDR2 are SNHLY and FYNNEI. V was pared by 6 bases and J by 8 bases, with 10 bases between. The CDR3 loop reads CASRAETGYTF. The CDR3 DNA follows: TGTGCCAGCAGGGCAGAAACAGGCTACACCTTC.

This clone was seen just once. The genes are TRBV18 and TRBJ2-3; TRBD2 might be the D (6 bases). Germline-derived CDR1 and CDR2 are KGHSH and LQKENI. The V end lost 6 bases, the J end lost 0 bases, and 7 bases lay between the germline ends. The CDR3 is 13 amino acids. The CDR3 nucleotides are TGTGCCAGCTCGCGGGACAGCACAGATACGCAGTATTTT. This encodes CASSRDSTDTQYF.

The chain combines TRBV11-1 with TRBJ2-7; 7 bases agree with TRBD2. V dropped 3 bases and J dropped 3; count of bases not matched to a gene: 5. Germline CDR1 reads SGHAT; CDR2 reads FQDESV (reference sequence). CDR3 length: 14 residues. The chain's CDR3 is CASSFGGNRYEQYF. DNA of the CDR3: TGTGCCAGCAGCTTCGGGGGGAACCGCTACGAGCAGTACTTC.

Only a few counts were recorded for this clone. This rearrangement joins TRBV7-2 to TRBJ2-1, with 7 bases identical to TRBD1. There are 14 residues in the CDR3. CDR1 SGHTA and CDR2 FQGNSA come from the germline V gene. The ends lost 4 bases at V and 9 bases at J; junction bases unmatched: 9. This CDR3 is CASSSPGQLTEQFF. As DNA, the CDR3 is TGTGCCAGCAGCTCTCCGGGACAGTTAACTGAGCAGTTCTTC. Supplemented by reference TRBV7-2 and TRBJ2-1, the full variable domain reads GAGVSQSPSNKVTEKGKDVELRCDPISGHTALYWYRQSLGQGLEFLIYFQGNSAPDKSGLPSDRFSAERTGGSVSTLTIQRTQQEDSAVYLCASSSPGQLTEQFFGPGTRLTVL.

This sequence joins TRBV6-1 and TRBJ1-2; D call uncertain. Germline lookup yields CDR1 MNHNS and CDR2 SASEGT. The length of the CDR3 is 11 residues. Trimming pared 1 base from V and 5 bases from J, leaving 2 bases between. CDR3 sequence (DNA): TGTGCCAGCAGTGAAGGATATGGCTACACCTTC. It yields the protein CASSEGYGYTF.

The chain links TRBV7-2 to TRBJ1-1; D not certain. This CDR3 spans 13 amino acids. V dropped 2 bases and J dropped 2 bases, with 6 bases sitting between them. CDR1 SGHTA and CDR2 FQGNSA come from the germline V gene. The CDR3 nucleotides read TGTGCCAGCAGCTTAATGGGAAACACTGAAGCTTTCTTT. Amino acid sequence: CASSLMGNTEAFF.

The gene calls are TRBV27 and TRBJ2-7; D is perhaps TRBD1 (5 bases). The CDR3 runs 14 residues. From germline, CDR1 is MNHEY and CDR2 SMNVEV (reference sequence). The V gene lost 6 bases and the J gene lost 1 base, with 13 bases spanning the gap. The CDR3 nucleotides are TGTGCCAGCAGACTGACAGTCCGATCCTACGAGCAGTACTTC. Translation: CASRLTVRSYEQYF.

The CDR3 region is CASSPGGKDNEQFF. The CDR3 DNA sequence: TGTGCCAGCTCACCAGGCGGGAAAGACAATGAGCAGTTCTTC. The J gene is TRBJ2-1, the V gene TRBV18; D might be TRBD2 (6 bases). This CDR3 is built from 14 residues. Germline V gene data show CDR1 as KGHSH and CDR2 as LQKENI. V was trimmed by 2 bases and J by 5 bases, leaving 10 bases between them.

CDR3 in amino acids: CASITSAITGELFF. Here the CDR3 DNA reads TGCGCCAGCATAACAAGCGCGATCACCGGGGAGCTGTTTTTT. The gene calls are TRBV10-2 and TRBJ2-2; D remains ambiguous. The CDR3 has 14 amino acids. The V gene's germline CDR1 is WSHSY and CDR2 SAAADI. The V gene lost 7 bases and the J gene lost 4 bases, with 13 bases spanning the gap.

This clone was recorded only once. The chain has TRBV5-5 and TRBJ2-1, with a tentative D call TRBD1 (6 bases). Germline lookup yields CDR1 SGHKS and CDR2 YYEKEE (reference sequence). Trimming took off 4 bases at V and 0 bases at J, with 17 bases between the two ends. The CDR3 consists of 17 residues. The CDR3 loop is CASSPKQGILSYNEQFF. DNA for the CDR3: TGTGCCAGCAGCCCGAAACAGGGCATCCTCTCCTACAATGAGCAGTTCTTC.

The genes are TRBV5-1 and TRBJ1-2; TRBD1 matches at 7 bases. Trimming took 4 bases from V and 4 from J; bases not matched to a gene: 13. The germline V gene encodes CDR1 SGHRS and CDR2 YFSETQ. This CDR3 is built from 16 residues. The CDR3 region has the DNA TGCGCCAGCAGCCAGCGTGCCCGACAGGGCGCCTATGGCTACACCTTC. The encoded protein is CASSQRARQGAYGYTF.

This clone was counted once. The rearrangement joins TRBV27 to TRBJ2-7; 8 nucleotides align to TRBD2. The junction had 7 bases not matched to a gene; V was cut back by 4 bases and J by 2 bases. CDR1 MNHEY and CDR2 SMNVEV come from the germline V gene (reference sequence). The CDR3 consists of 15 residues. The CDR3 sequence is CASSSTEAGAYEQYF. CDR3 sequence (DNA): TGTGCCAGCAGTTCTACCGAAGCGGGAGCCTACGAGCAGTACTTC.

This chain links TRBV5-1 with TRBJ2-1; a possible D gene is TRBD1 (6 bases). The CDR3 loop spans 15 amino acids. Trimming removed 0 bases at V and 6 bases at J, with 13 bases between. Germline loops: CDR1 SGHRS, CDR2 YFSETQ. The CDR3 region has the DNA TGCGCCAGCAGCTTGGGCACAGGGTCCATCAATGAGCAGTTCTTC. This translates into CASSLGTGSINEQFF.

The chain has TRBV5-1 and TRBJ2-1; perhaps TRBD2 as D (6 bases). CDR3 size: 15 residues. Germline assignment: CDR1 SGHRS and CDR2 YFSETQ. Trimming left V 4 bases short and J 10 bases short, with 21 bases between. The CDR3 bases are TGCGCCAGCAGCCCTTGGGACTCCTCGTCGGGGGAGCAGTTCTTC. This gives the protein CASSPWDSSSGEQFF.

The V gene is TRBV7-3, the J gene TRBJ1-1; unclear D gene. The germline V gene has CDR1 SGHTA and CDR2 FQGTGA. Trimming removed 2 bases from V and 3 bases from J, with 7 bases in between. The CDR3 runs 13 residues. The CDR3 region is CASSLGMDTEAFF. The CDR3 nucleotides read TGTGCCAGCAGCTTAGGCATGGACACTGAAGCTTTCTTT.

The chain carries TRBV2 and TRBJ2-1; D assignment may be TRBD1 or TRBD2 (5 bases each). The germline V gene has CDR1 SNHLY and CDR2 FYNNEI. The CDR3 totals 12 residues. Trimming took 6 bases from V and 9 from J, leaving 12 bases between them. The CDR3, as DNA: TGTGCCAGCAGACTAGGGGTGGCTGAGCAGTTCTTC. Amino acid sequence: CASRLGVAEQFF.

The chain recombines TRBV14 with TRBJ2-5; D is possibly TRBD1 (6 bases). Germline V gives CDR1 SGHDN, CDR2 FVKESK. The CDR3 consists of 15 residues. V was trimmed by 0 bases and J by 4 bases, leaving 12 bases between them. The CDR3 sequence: CASSQDLVRGETQYF. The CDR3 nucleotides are TGTGCCAGCAGCCAAGATCTTGTCAGGGGAGAGACCCAGTACTTC.

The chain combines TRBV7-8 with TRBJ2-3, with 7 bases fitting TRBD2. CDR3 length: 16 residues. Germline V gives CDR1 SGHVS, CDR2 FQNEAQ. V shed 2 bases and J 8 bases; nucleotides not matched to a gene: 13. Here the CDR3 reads CASSLMGSGDGATQYF. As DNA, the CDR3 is TGTGCCAGCAGCTTAATGGGGAGCGGGGATGGGGCTACGCAGTATTTT.